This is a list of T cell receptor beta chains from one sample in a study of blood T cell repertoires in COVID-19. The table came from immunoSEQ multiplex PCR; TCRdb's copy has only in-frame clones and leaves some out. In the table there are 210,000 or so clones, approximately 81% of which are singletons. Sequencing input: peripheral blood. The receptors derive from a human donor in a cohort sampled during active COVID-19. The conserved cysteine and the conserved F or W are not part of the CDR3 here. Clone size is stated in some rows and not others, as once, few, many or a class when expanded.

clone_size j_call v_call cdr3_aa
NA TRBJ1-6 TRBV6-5 ASSYSRREVRSPLH
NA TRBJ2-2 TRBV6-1 ASSDTGVTGELF
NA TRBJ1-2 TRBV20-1 SASRQANYGYT
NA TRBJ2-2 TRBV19 ASSRGTSGRAVSGELF
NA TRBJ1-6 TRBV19 ASRRSPGGRSPLH
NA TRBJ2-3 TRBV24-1 ATSDEPGKPAAQY
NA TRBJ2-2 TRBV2 ASSATSPGELF
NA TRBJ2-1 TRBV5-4 ASNPLAGGDNEQF
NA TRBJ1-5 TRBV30 AWSPSSGWWCNQPQH
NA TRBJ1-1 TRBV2 ASHDRDMNTEAF
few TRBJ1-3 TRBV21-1 ASSKALWATASGNTIY
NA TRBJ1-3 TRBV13 ASSYTIY
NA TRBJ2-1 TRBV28 ASRIGGGTYNEQF
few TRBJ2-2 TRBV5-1 ASSRAGGTGELF
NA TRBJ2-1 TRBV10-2 ASSETGGHNEQF
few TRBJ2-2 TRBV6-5 ASSDTGNTGELF
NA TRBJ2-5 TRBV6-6 ASSPGLAGVETQY
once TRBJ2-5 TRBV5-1 ASNPRPGQETQY
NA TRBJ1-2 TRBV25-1 ASSVRTPNYGYT
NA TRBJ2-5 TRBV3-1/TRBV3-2 ASRAIRLGQETQY
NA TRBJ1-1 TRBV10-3 AISETGNTEAF
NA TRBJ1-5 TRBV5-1 ASSLAGGWNQPQH
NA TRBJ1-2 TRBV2 ASKGTEGYGYT
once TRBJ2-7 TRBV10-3 AISESSRTADYEQY
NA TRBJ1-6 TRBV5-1 ASSLERGGNSPLH
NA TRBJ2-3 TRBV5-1 ASSPVGRSTDTQY
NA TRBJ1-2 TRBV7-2 ASSPRGGYGYT
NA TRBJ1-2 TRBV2 ASSEPGGYT
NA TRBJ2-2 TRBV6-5 ASRTSITGELF
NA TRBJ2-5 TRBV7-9 ASSQPRTEETQY
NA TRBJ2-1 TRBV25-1 ASSDPGSGNEQF
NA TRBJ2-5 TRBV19 ASSTRLASSGETQY
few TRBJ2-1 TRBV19 ASSINQESNEQF
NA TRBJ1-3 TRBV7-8 ASSDTGHSGNTIY
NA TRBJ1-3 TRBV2 ASTDRGWLSGNTIY
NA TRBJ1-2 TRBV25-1 ASSLSGQSHGYT
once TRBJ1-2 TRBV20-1 SASGGYGYT
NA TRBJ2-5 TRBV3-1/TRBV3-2 ASSPRTYLKTQY
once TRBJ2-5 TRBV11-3 ASSTDGLAGRTQY
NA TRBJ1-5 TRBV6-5 ASSYGRGNQPQH
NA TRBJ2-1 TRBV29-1 SISRGVGFQF
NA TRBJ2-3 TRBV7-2 ASSLTSTNPDTQY
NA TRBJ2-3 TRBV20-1 SASIPSGGHTDTQY